This TCR beta chain is drawn from a study of post-analysis software for immune sequencing data (dated by TCRdb to the mid-2010s). In terms of the full investigation: Disease courses on record covered relapsing-remitting, secondary progressive and progressive-relapsing multiple sclerosis, though some patients had no subtype annotation. Patient repertoires were compared against roughly 10 previously published healthy control repertoires from donors aged roughly 6 to 26 years. A subset of samples was prepared in parallel using single-end sample barcoding, then pooled and co-amplified after Illumina adapter ligation.

TCR beta repertoires were profiled from peripheral blood of under 15 young patients with multiple sclerosis to demonstrate the VDJtools post-analysis software. The patients with multiple sclerosis were children and adolescents between 6 and 15 years of age. With respect to this clonotype: Its antigen target is currently unknown. No per-base quality is available; no much larger clone lies one base away.

Libraries came from PCR. Sequencing relied on an Illumina HiSeq 2500. Unique molecular identifiers were incorporated into TCR beta cDNA libraries to reduce PCR and sequencing biases. Roughly 500,000 cDNA molecules were obtained for every 1 to 10 million input T cells, so each molecule roughly corresponded to one T cell. The patient libraries were prepared and sequenced using the same protocol as the earlier healthy control dataset. Samples belonging to the same batch were prepared together, multiplexed and sequenced on a shared HiSeq lane. The original pipeline was this. Raw barcoded reads were processed with MIGEC, discarding single-read molecular identifier groups before consensus assembly and CDR3 extraction. VDJtools was used for post-analysis of the clonotype tables, and diversity was normalized by down-sampling every dataset to the size of the smallest sample. Repertoire overlap clustering matched CDR3 amino acid but not nucleotide sequences to correct batch-related cross-sample contamination. TCRdb passed the public sequencing reads through fastp at Q25 and MiXCR, retaining productive beta sequences. Each CDR3 protein gets just one entry, which takes the most common genes and DNA from the rows behind it. In this record, the V and J calls reflect TCRdb's handling and not the investigators' own analysis. The table for this sample lists roughly 540,000 distinct CDR3 sequences; 34% of them were counted only once. 4.5% to 7.5% of the sample is held by the ten biggest clonotypes.

The research as a whole found: The multiple sclerosis patient group was slightly younger than the control group. Strong co-clustering of samples prepared in the same batch was shown by direct clustering with F measure, prompting a batch-effect correction. Patients showed significantly higher frequencies than controls for about 5 TRBV segments, among them TRBV5-6, TRBV5-1 and TRBV20-1. Multiple sclerosis patients had significantly lower normalized Chao1 diversity than controls, a result that suggests substantial peripheral T-cell clonal expansion.

V is cut by 4 bases and J by 7 bases, and the space between the germline ends is 17 bases. Looking up the germline V gene yields CDR1 SQVTM and CDR2 ANQGSEA. Including cysteine and phenylalanine, the CDR3 has 13 amino acids. The entry retains the CDR3 DNA only, 39 bases that are in frame from base 1. The receptor was isolated from a girl between 2 and 17 years old with multiple sclerosis. The sample taken for sequencing was blood. This chain is built from TRBV29-1 and TRBJ2-7; possibly the D gene is TRBD1, per 6 matching bases. At the DNA level, the sequence is TGCAGCGTTGGGGCAGCTCAGGGGTATGAGCAGTACTTC. It translates as CSVGAAQGYEQYF.